This TCR beta chain is drawn from a study of T cell clonality in common variable immunodeficiency. Study-wide findings and caveats: In common variable immunodeficiency, TCR beta chains reportedly carried fewer deletions and N-nucleotide insertions.

Turning to this clone: Its antigen is currently unknown. The sequence runs out 3 residues before the end of the CDR3; the remainder is reconstructed from the germline J gene.

The V gene's germline CDR1 is SGHVS and CDR2 FNYEAQ. V was cut by 5 bases and J by 2 bases, with 12 bases left in between. The CDR3 consists of 14 residues. TCRdb's table, derived via immunoSEQ multiplex PCR, lists solely in-frame clones and lacks some. The sample has 35,000 or so clones, none seen only once; the top ten hold 6.1%. Reduced serum IgG, IgA and/or IgM plus specific antibody deficiency defined CVID. The CVID group had some 15 females and around 29 males, mean age roughly 40. Most patients and controls had Caucasian heritage. No CVID subject was ill or on immunomodulatory drugs when sampled.

Material: peripheral blood mononuclear cells. The rearrangement uses TRBV7-6 and TRBJ1-1, with D unresolved. The receptor was derived from a human donor with common variable immunodeficiency. CDR3 DNA (partial): TGTGCCAGCAGCGTCAACTCGGGTAACACTGAA. Amino acids: CASSVNSGNTE. The whole CDR3 is CASSVNSGNTEAFF.